The present T cell receptor beta chain was sequenced within a study of blood T cell repertoires in COVID-19. Profiling relied on immunoSEQ multiplex PCR, and the TCRdb table lists in-frame clones only, not all of them. Of 150,000 to 200,000 clones in the sample, roughly 84% were seen once. This CDR3 is built from 16 residues. CDR1 is SGHVS and CDR2 is FQNEAQ in the germline V gene. The ends were cut back, 1 base at V and 1 base at J, with 13 bases in the middle. This receptor was taken from a woman aged 25 to 39 who had been exposed to COVID-19. The material sequenced was PBMCs or T cells enriched from blood (not recorded which). This chain uses TRBV7-8 with TRBJ1-1; D is uncertain. The DNA for the CDR3 is TGTGCCAGCAGCTTAGTGCCGGAGGAGGCGAACACTGAAGCTTTCTTT. It translates to CASSLVPEEANTEAFF.